Here is one T cell receptor beta chain with its context. The immunoSEQ assay was v3. The table came from immunoSEQ multiplex PCR; TCRdb's copy has only in-frame clones and leaves some out. The profile covers tens of thousands of clones, with 70% to 85% appearing a single time and 5.6% taken by the ten largest. This CDR3 is 12 amino acids long. Trimming pared 8 bases from V and 4 bases from J, leaving 11 bases between. Germline assignment: CDR1 WSHSY and CDR2 SAAADI. This sample is part of a study of TIL therapy for anti-PD-1-resistant metastatic lung cancer. Time point given: pre-treatment sample, taken before nivolumab and TIL therapy. Pleural nodules or supraclavicular lymph nodes made up most of the excised metastases sampled.

The genes are TRBV10-2 and TRBJ2-5; D uncertain. The clonotype was recovered from a person between 25 and 79 years old with non-small cell lung cancer. The sample in question was tumor tissue, obtained at baseline. CDR3: CASGYTPETQYF. Here the CDR3 DNA reads TGCGCCAGCGGCTACACCCCAGAGACCCAGTACTTC.